The T cell receptor (beta chain) under discussion was sequenced for a study of OX40 agonist ivuxolimab in advanced cancers. Overall study context: Cohort: 80% to 85% men, mean age about 60, aged roughly 23 to 79. Broader study findings: Low clonal expansion, among the lowest seen, marked partial responders at 0.1-3.0 mg/kg. More expanded clones were seen, on average, in CD8+ T cells than in CD4+. The study did not work out the antigen specificity of the expanded peripheral T cells.

About this clone: Its antigen is undetermined.

CDR1 LNHDA and CDR2 SQIVND come from the germline V gene (reference sequence). The CDR3 spans 13 residues. Trimming stripped 5 bases from V and 4 bases from J, with 11 bases between. TCRdb's table, derived via immunoSEQ multiplex PCR, lists solely in-frame clones and lacks some. Of under 70,000 clones in the sample, 80% to 90% were seen once. The chain employs TRBV19 and TRBJ1-1; D not certain. This specimen was CD4+ or CD8+ T cells sorted from blood, taken in a trial of the OX40 agonist ivuxolimab. The TCR comes from an adult with an advanced solid tumor such as melanoma, head and neck, liver or kidney cancer. For the CDR3, the DNA is TGTGCCAGTAGTGGCCCATGGTCCACTGAAGCTTTCTTT. Residues: CASSGPWSTEAFF. The full variable domain, completed using reference TRBV19 and TRBJ1-1, is DGGITQSPKYLFRKEGQNVTLSCEQNLNHDAMYWYRQDPGQGLRLIYYSQIVNDFQKGDIAEGYSVSREKKESFPLTVTSAQKNPTAFYLCASSGPWSTEAFFGQGTRLTVV.